Listed below are T cell receptor beta chains from one sample, sequenced in a study of control samples from healthy donors and cancer patients. Data came from immunoSEQ multiplex PCR; TCRdb stores just in-frame clones and leaves some out. The repertoire holds 130,000 or so clones, with 91% as singletons. The sample consisted of blood. These receptors all come from a man between 18 and 35 years old in good health. Both conserved end residues are part of each CDR3. The order of the fields is D gene, CDR3 length, V gene, J gene, clone size, CDR3 protein, CDR3 DNA. The D gene is left open where the match is weak. For some rows the clone size is stated as once, few or many, or as a class when expanded; others skip it.

d_call: TRBD2
cdr3_length: 17
v_call: TRBV7-2
j_call: TRBJ2-7
clone_size: NA
cdr3_aa: CASSPLAGGSRVGEQYF
cdr3_nt: TGTGCCAGCAGCCCCCTGGCGGGGGGATCCCGGGTCGGAGAGCAGTACTTC

d_call: TRBD1
cdr3_length: 15
v_call: TRBV27
j_call: TRBJ2-7
clone_size: NA
cdr3_aa: CASSFLGQAIHEQYF
cdr3_nt: TGTGCCAGCAGTTTTCTTGGACAGGCTATCCACGAGCAGTACTTC

d_call: NA
cdr3_length: 13
v_call: TRBV10-2
j_call: TRBJ1-1
clone_size: NA
cdr3_aa: CASNEAENTEAFF
cdr3_nt: TGCGCCAGCAACGAGGCAGAGAACACTGAAGCTTTCTTT

d_call: TRBD1
cdr3_length: 14
v_call: TRBV5-4
j_call: TRBJ2-5
clone_size: NA
cdr3_aa: CASSKGQDKETQYF
cdr3_nt: TGTGCCAGCAGCAAGGGACAGGACAAAGAGACCCAGTACTTC

d_call: NA
cdr3_length: 14
v_call: TRBV19
j_call: TRBJ2-1
clone_size: once
cdr3_aa: CASSHGGDYNEQFF
cdr3_nt: TGTGCCAGTAGCCACGGGGGAGATTACAATGAGCAGTTCTTC

d_call: NA
cdr3_length: 13
v_call: TRBV25-1
j_call: TRBJ2-7
clone_size: NA
cdr3_aa: CASSEYTGNEQYF
cdr3_nt: TGTGCCAGCAGTGAATATACGGGGAACGAGCAGTACTTC

d_call: NA
cdr3_length: 15
v_call: TRBV4-3
j_call: TRBJ1-2
clone_size: NA
cdr3_aa: CASSPGAQGDYGYTF
cdr3_nt: TGCGCCAGCAGCCCCGGCGCACAGGGCGACTATGGCTACACCTTC

d_call: TRBD2
cdr3_length: 12
v_call: TRBV6-6
j_call: TRBJ2-7
clone_size: NA
cdr3_aa: CASIGRGSEQYF
cdr3_nt: TGTGCCAGCATCGGGAGGGGCAGTGAGCAGTACTTC

d_call: NA
cdr3_length: 13
v_call: TRBV5-1
j_call: TRBJ1-3
clone_size: NA
cdr3_aa: CASGNGTANTIYF
cdr3_nt: TGCGCCAGCGGGAACGGGACGGCGAACACCATATATTTT

d_call: TRBD1
cdr3_length: 12
v_call: TRBV5-1
j_call: TRBJ1-1
clone_size: NA
cdr3_aa: CASSQQGPEAFF
cdr3_nt: TGCGCCAGCAGTCAACAGGGGCCTGAAGCTTTCTTT

d_call: TRBD1
cdr3_length: 15
v_call: TRBV28
j_call: TRBJ1-2
clone_size: NA
cdr3_aa: CASSLPRDSYYGYTF
cdr3_nt: TGTGCCAGCAGTTTACCTCGGGACAGTTACTATGGCTACACCTTC

d_call: NA
cdr3_length: 16
v_call: TRBV28
j_call: TRBJ1-2
clone_size: NA
cdr3_aa: CASSWGNEIRGGGYTF
cdr3_nt: TGTGCCAGCAGTTGGGGAAATGAAATCAGGGGAGGGGGCTACACCTTC

d_call: NA
cdr3_length: 14
v_call: TRBV11-2
j_call: TRBJ1-1
clone_size: NA
cdr3_aa: CASSLLVVNTEAFF
cdr3_nt: TGTGCCAGCAGCTTATTGGTAGTGAACACTGAAGCTTTCTTT

d_call: TRBD1
cdr3_length: 16
v_call: TRBV5-6
j_call: TRBJ1-2
clone_size: NA
cdr3_aa: CASSLEGARLSYGYTF
cdr3_nt: TGTGCCAGCAGCTTGGAGGGGGCGCGTCTTAGCTATGGCTACACCTTC

d_call: TRBD1
cdr3_length: 14
v_call: TRBV5-8
j_call: TRBJ2-2
clone_size: NA
cdr3_aa: CASSSGQGYGELFF
cdr3_nt: TGTGCCAGCAGCTCGGGACAGGGGTACGGGGAGCTGTTTTTT

d_call: NA
cdr3_length: 14
v_call: TRBV10-2
j_call: TRBJ1-1
clone_size: NA
cdr3_aa: CASSETIGARLAFF
cdr3_nt: TGCGCCAGCAGTGAAACAATTGGGGCCCGGCTGGCTTTCTTT

d_call: NA
cdr3_length: 16
v_call: TRBV11-2
j_call: TRBJ1-6
clone_size: NA
cdr3_aa: CASSATETQYNSPLHF
cdr3_nt: TGTGCCAGCAGCGCGACCGAGACTCAGTATAATTCACCCCTCCACTTT

d_call: TRBD1
cdr3_length: 17
v_call: TRBV4-1
j_call: TRBJ2-1
clone_size: NA
cdr3_aa: CASSPGPGTGTYNEQFF
cdr3_nt: TGCGCCAGCAGCCCAGGGCCCGGGACAGGAACCTACAATGAGCAGTTCTTC

d_call: NA
cdr3_length: 15
v_call: TRBV5-1
j_call: TRBJ2-5
clone_size: NA
cdr3_aa: CASSLDGPGMETQYF
cdr3_nt: TGCGCCAGCAGCTTGGACGGACCGGGGATGGAGACCCAGTACTTC

d_call: NA
cdr3_length: 15
v_call: TRBV19
j_call: TRBJ2-2
clone_size: NA
cdr3_aa: CASSPQTGFTGELFF
cdr3_nt: TGTGCCAGTAGTCCACAAACAGGGTTCACCGGGGAGCTGTTTTTT

d_call: TRBD1
cdr3_length: 14
v_call: TRBV4-2
j_call: TRBJ2-7
clone_size: few
cdr3_aa: CASSLGGQGDEQYF
cdr3_nt: TGTGCCAGCAGCCTCGGGGGACAGGGCGACGAGCAGTACTTC

d_call: NA
cdr3_length: 15
v_call: TRBV30
j_call: TRBJ1-2
clone_size: few
cdr3_aa: CAWSVNGRSPGGYTF
cdr3_nt: TGTGCCTGGAGTGTAAATGGCCGATCGCCTGGTGGCTACACCTTC

d_call: TRBD1
cdr3_length: 14
v_call: TRBV27
j_call: TRBJ1-1
clone_size: NA
cdr3_aa: CASSLSSGGTEAFF
cdr3_nt: TGTGCCAGCAGTTTATCCTCAGGGGGCACTGAAGCTTTCTTT

d_call: NA
cdr3_length: 15
v_call: TRBV6-1
j_call: TRBJ1-1
clone_size: NA
cdr3_aa: CASSEPRGLNTEAFF
cdr3_nt: TGTGCCAGCAGTGAACCGAGGGGGTTGAACACTGAAGCTTTCTTT

d_call: NA
cdr3_length: 14
v_call: TRBV5-1
j_call: TRBJ1-1
clone_size: NA
cdr3_aa: CASSAGPQNTEAFF
cdr3_nt: TGCGCCAGCAGCGCCGGACCGCAGAACACTGAAGCTTTCTTT

d_call: NA
cdr3_length: 16
v_call: TRBV13
j_call: TRBJ1-2
clone_size: NA
cdr3_aa: CASSSEAQGTNYGYTF
cdr3_nt: TGTGCCAGCAGCTCAGAAGCCCAGGGTACAAACTATGGCTACACCTTC

d_call: NA
cdr3_length: 12
v_call: TRBV24-1
j_call: TRBJ1-2
clone_size: NA
cdr3_aa: CATQTYPKGYTF
cdr3_nt: TGTGCCACCCAAACGTACCCAAAGGGCTACACCTTC